This TCR beta chain was documented in a study of beta chain features in type 1 diabetes. Trimming removed 6 bases from V and 6 bases from J; junction bases left unmatched: 7. This CDR3 has 14 residues. The germline V gene encodes CDR1 SGHKS and CDR2 YYEKEE (reference sequence). Expressed TCRB transcripts were sequenced because the isolated RNA had all been reverse transcribed beforehand. Sequenced by immunoSEQ multiplex PCR; TCRdb stores in-frame clones only, minus some. There are around 430,000 clones in the sample; over 25% occur only once, and 0.065% lies in the top ten. The sample holds a few counts of this clone.

Sequencing input: naive CD4+ T cells from blood. This clonotype was sampled from a man aged 18 to 29 in good health. The chain is built from TRBV5-5 and TRBJ2-1; 9 positions match TRBD1. The CDR3 nucleotides are TGTGCCAGCATCCCGGGACAGGGACTCAATGAGCAGTTCTTC. It translates to CASIPGQGLNEQFF.